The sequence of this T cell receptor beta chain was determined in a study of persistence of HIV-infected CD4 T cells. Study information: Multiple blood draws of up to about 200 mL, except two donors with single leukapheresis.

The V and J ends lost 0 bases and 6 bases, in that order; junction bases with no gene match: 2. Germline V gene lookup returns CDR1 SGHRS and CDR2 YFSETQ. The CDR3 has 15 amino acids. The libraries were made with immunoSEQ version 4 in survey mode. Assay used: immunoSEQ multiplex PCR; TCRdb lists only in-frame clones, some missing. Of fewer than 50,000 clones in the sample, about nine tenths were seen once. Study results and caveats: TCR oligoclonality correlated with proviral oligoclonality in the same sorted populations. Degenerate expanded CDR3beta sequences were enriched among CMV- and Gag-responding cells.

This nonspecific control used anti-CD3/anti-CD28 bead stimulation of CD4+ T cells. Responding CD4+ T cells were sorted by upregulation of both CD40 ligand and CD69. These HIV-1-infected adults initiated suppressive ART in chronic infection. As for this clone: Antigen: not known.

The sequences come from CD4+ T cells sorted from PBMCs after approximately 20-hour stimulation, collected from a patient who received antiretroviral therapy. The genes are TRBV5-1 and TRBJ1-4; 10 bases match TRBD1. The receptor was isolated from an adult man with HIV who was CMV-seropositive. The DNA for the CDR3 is TGCGCCAGCAGCTTGGGACAGGGGGCCCATGAAAAACTGTTTTTT. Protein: CASSLGQGAHEKLFF. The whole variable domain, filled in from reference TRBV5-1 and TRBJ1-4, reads KAGVTQTPRYLIKTRGQQVTLSCSPISGHRSVSWYQQTPGQGLQFLFEYFSETQRNKGNFPGRFSGRQFSNSRSEMNVSTLELGDSALYLCASSLGQGAHEKLFFGSGTQLSVL.